A selection of T cell receptor beta chains follows, all from one sample in a study of blood T cells in healthy people across ages. TCRdb re-called the 5' RACE reads with MiXCR, one entry per CDR3 protein. Found here are roughly 1,000,000 distinct CDR3 sequences, approximately 25% of them singletons; the top ten hold 0.65% to 0.95%. This sample was also put to use in a study of T cells of mothers and their children.

The material sequenced was blood. These receptors all come from a girl aged 2-15 years in good health. CDR3s include the opening cysteine and the closing phenylalanine or tryptophan. Each record gives: J gene, V gene, clone size, D gene, CDR3 DNA, CDR3 protein. The D gene is left open where the match is weak. Expanded clones get a size class; other rows say once, few or many, or leave the size out.

j_call: TRBJ1-4
v_call: TRBV7-9
clone_size: few
d_call: NA
cdr3_nt: TGTGCCAGCAGCCCGACAGCGAAGGGTGAAAAACTGTTTTTT
cdr3_aa: CASSPTAKGEKLFF

j_call: TRBJ2-7
v_call: TRBV19
clone_size: NA
d_call: TRBD1
cdr3_nt: TGTGCCAGTAGTCCCCAAAGGGGGCCCTACGAGCAGTACTTC
cdr3_aa: CASSPQRGPYEQYF

j_call: TRBJ2-7
v_call: TRBV12-3/TRBV12-4
clone_size: NA
d_call: TRBD1
cdr3_nt: TGTGCCAGCACCCCGGACAGGGACGACTACGAGCAGTACTTC
cdr3_aa: CASTPDRDDYEQYF

j_call: TRBJ2-1
v_call: TRBV4-1
clone_size: few
d_call: TRBD2
cdr3_nt: TGCGCCAGCAGCCAGTTGGGACTAGCTGGCAATGAGCAGTTCTTC
cdr3_aa: CASSQLGLAGNEQFF

j_call: TRBJ2-5
v_call: TRBV3-1
clone_size: NA
d_call: TRBD2
cdr3_nt: TGTGCCAGCAGCCAAAAACTAGCGGGGGTGCAAGAGACCCAGTACTTC
cdr3_aa: CASSQKLAGVQETQYF

j_call: TRBJ2-5
v_call: TRBV28
clone_size: NA
d_call: TRBD2
cdr3_nt: TGTGCCAGCAGTTTATGGGCGGGGACTAGCCGAAAGACCCAGTACTTC
cdr3_aa: CASSLWAGTSRKTQYF

j_call: TRBJ1-1
v_call: TRBV15
clone_size: NA
d_call: NA
cdr3_nt: TGTGCCACCAGCAGAGAAGGAGGCAAGCTGCGCACTGAAGCTTTCTTT
cdr3_aa: CATSREGGKLRTEAFF

j_call: TRBJ2-3
v_call: TRBV28
clone_size: NA
d_call: NA
cdr3_nt: TGTGCCAGCAGCCCGGTCGACTTCACAGATACGCAGTATTTT
cdr3_aa: CASSPVDFTDTQYF

j_call: TRBJ1-1
v_call: TRBV3-1
clone_size: few
d_call: NA
cdr3_nt: TGTGCCAGCAGCCAAGACGTATCGAGTACAGAAGCTTTCTTT
cdr3_aa: CASSQDVSSTEAFF

j_call: TRBJ2-5
v_call: TRBV29-1
clone_size: NA
d_call: NA
cdr3_nt: TGCAGCGCCCGTCAGAGTCCTAAAGAGACCCAGTACTTC
cdr3_aa: CSARQSPKETQYF

j_call: TRBJ2-5
v_call: TRBV10-3
clone_size: NA
d_call: TRBD2
cdr3_nt: TGTGCCATCAGTGAGTCGACTAGCGGGGGACAAGAGACCCAGTACTTC
cdr3_aa: CAISESTSGGQETQYF

j_call: TRBJ2-2
v_call: TRBV7-3
clone_size: NA
d_call: NA
cdr3_nt: TGTGCCAGCAGCTTACCTAAGACATTCACCGGGGAGCTGTTTTTT
cdr3_aa: CASSLPKTFTGELFF

j_call: TRBJ2-3
v_call: TRBV7-2
clone_size: few
d_call: TRBD2
cdr3_nt: TGTGCCAGCAGCTTAGTATCAACTAGCGGGGACTCGGGTACGCAGTATTTT
cdr3_aa: CASSLVSTSGDSGTQYF

j_call: TRBJ2-5
v_call: TRBV10-3
clone_size: NA
d_call: NA
cdr3_nt: TGTGCCACGGGGAGACTCCAAGAGACCCAGTACTTC
cdr3_aa: CATGRLQETQYF

j_call: TRBJ2-3
v_call: TRBV20-1
clone_size: few
d_call: NA
cdr3_nt: TGCAGTGCTAGAGATCAGGAGAAAGATACGCAGTATTTT
cdr3_aa: CSARDQEKDTQYF

j_call: TRBJ2-1
v_call: TRBV27
clone_size: once
d_call: TRBD2
cdr3_nt: TGTGCCAGCAGTGGGCGGGAGGCCTACAATGAGCAGTTCTTC
cdr3_aa: CASSGREAYNEQFF

j_call: TRBJ2-7
v_call: TRBV27
clone_size: few
d_call: NA
cdr3_nt: TGTGCCAGCAGTCTGAGGGGGAAAGTCTACGAGCAGTACTTC
cdr3_aa: CASSLRGKVYEQYF

j_call: TRBJ2-5
v_call: TRBV5-1
clone_size: NA
d_call: TRBD1
cdr3_nt: TGCGCCAGCAGCTGGACAGGGGGGGAAGAGACCCAGTACTTC
cdr3_aa: CASSWTGGEETQYF

j_call: TRBJ2-1
v_call: TRBV20-1
clone_size: NA
d_call: TRBD2
cdr3_nt: TGCAGTGCCGAAAATAAGAAATTAGCGGGGGGGAGGAATGAGCAGTTCTTC
cdr3_aa: CSAENKKLAGGRNEQFF

j_call: TRBJ2-3
v_call: TRBV4-3
clone_size: NA
d_call: NA
cdr3_nt: TGCGCCAGCAGCCGGGACGGTAAAGGGGGCACAGATACGCAGTATTTT
cdr3_aa: CASSRDGKGGTDTQYF

j_call: TRBJ1-1
v_call: TRBV5-1
clone_size: NA
d_call: NA
cdr3_nt: TGCGCCAGCAGCTTGTCGATGGGGACCACCGAAGCTTTCTTT
cdr3_aa: CASSLSMGTTEAFF

j_call: TRBJ1-2
v_call: TRBV11-2
clone_size: NA
d_call: NA
cdr3_nt: TGTGCCAGCAGCTTCCAGGAAGGGAATGGCTACACCTTC
cdr3_aa: CASSFQEGNGYTF

j_call: TRBJ2-5
v_call: TRBV28
clone_size: NA
d_call: NA
cdr3_nt: TGTGCCAGCAGAGGGCTGCAAGGGACCCAGTACTTC
cdr3_aa: CASRGLQGTQYF